Listed here is a single T cell receptor beta chain. The CDR3 runs to 14 residues. Germline loops: CDR1 SEHNR, CDR2 FQNEAQ (reference sequence). V lost 4 bases to trimming and J lost 4 bases, with 13 bases between them. Original processing methods: Nucleated cell counts were estimated from reference gene primer amplification. Here immunoSEQ multiplex PCR was the method, and the copy in TCRdb shows in-frame clones only, minus some. V and J calls and clone size are copied from that table; D and trimming were computed from the DNA. The profile shows roughly 33,000 clones, 60% to 80% of them singletons. The source of the sample is a study of blood T cell repertoires in COVID-19. About the research overall: Samples representing acute and convalescent COVID-19 were sourced from the United States, Italy and Spain. In each case, the material was cDNA or gDNA derived from T cells, B-cell-depleted T cells, or PBMCs.

This clonotype was sampled from a woman aged 55 to 70 with acute or convalescent COVID-19. Material: peripheral blood. J is TRBJ1-2 and V is TRBV7-9; a weak D match, TRBD1 (6 bases). The CDR3 DNA reads TGTGCCAGCAGCTCGACAGGCCGACTCTATGGCTACACCTTC. Translation: CASSSTGRLYGYTF.